This T cell receptor beta chain was captured in a study of CD8 T cells in ankylosing spondylitis. General study points: The study identified a TCR beta motif of several highly homologous variants that appeared characteristic of ankylosing spondylitis blood. Researchers reportedly found disease-linked clones significantly enriched in matched ankylosing spondylitis synovial fluid.

Comments on this clonotype: The antigen is unknown. An end of the junction does not agree with germline; a read error may underlie this.

Via MiXCR, TCRdb re-called the 5' RACE reads, giving one row per CDR3 protein. The sample records 800,000 to 900,000 distinct CDR3 sequences, about an eighth being singletons. Germline loops: CDR1 MNHEY, CDR2 SVGAGI. This CDR3 region has 14 residues. The chain has TRBV6-5 and TRBJ2-7; D is perhaps TRBD1 (6 bases). Input material: blood, either unsorted or a sorted T cell fraction (not recorded which). This TCR came from a male donor with ankylosing spondylitis. The DNA of the CDR3 is TGTGCCAGCAGTTACCCCGGACAGATTTACGTGCAGTACTTC. Its translation is CASSYPGQIYVQYF.